The entry below gives a single TCR beta chain sequence along with its context. The antigen remains undetermined. This sample is part of a study of cytomegalovirus exposure and HLA in healthy donors. Study observations and caveats: The investigators catalogued under 200 TCR beta chains as cytomegalovirus-associated.

The CDR3 is made up of 19 amino acids. The junction had 15 bases not matched to a gene; V was cut back by 0 bases and J by 2 bases. Germline V gene sequence: CDR1 SGHNT, CDR2 YYREEE (reference sequence). Researchers ran the PCR with 60 Vbeta and 13 Jbeta primers. In the study's own analysis: Some 11 million of the roughly 77 million unique TCR beta chains counted in a later analysis were shared. This table comes from immunoSEQ multiplex PCR, and its TCRdb copy is limited to in-frame clones, with some not included. That table furnishes V, J and clone size, whereas the DNA furnished D and trimming. The sample yields about 140,000 clones, about 80% seen once.

This chain links TRBV5-4 with TRBJ2-7, with 9 bases matching TRBD2. The origin of this receptor is a woman in her forties in good health and CMV-seronegative. Sequencing input: PBMCs. The CDR3 nucleotides are TGTGCCAGCAGCTTGGAGGTAGCGGGAGTACGGAGTAGAACCTACGAGCAGTACTTC. It encodes CASSLEVAGVRSRTYEQYF. The full variable domain, in which reference TRBV5-4 and TRBJ2-7 provide the parts outside the CDR3, is ETGVTQSPTHLIKTRGQQVTLRCSSQSGHNTVSWYQQALGQGPQFIFQYYREEENGRGNFPPRFSGLQFPNYSSELNVNALELDDSALYLCASSLEVAGVRSRTYEQYFGPGTRLTVT.